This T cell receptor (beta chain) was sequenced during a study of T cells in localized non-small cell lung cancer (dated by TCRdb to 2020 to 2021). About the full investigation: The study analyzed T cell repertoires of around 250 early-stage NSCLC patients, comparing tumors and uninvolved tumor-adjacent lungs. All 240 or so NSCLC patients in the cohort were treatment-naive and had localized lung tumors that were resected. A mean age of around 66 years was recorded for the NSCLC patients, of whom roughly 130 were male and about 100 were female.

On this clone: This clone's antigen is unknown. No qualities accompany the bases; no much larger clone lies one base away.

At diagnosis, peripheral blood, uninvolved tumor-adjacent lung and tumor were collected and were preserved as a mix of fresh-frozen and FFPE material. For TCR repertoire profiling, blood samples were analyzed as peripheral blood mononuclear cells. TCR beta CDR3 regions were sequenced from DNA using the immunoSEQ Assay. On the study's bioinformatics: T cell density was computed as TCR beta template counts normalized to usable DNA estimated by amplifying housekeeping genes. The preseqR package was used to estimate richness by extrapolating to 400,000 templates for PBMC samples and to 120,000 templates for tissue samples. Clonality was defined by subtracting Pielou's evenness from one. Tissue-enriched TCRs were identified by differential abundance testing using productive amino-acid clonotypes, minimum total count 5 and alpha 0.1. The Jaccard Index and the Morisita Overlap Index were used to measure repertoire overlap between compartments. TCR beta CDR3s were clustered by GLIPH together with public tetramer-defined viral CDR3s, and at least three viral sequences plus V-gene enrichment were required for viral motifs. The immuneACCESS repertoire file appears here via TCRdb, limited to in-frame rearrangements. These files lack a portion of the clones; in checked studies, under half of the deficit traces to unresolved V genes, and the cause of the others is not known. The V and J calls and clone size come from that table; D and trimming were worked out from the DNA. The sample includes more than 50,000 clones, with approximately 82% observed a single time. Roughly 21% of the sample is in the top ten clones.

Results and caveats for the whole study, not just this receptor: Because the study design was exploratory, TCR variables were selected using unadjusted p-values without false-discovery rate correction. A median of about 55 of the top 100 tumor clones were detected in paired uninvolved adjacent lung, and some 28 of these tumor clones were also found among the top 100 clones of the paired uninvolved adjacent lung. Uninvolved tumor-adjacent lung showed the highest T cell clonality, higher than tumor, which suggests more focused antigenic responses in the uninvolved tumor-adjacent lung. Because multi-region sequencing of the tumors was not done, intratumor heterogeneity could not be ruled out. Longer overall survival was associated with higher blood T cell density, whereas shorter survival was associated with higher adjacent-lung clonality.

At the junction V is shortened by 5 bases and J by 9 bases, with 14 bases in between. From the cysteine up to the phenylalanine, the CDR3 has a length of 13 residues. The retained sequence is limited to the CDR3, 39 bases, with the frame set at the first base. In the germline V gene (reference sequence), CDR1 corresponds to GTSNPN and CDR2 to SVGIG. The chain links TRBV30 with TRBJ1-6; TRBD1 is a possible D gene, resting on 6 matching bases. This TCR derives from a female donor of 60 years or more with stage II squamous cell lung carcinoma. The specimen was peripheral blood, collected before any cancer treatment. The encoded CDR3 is CAWDPGHFSPLHF. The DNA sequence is TGTGCCTGGGATCCGGGACACTTTTCACCCCTCCACTTT.